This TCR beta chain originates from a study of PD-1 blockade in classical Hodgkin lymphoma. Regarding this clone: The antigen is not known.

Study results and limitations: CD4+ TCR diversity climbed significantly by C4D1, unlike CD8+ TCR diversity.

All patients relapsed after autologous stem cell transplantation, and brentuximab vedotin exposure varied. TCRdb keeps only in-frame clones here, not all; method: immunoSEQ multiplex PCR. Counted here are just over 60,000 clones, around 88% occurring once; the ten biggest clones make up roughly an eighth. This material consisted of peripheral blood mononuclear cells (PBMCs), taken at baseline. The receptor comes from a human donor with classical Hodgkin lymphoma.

DNA of the CDR3: TGTGCCTGGAGTTTGTGGGACTCTGGAAACACCATATATTTT. As protein: CAWSLWDSGNTIYF. The gene calls are TRBV30 and TRBJ1-3; D gene unclear. CDR3 length equals 14 residues. Germline lookup yields CDR1 GTSNPN and CDR2 SVGIG (reference sequence). V lost 2 bases and J lost 0, with 8 bases in between. Drawing the rest from reference TRBV30 and TRBJ1-3, the complete variable domain is SQTIHQWPATLVQPVGSPLSLECTVEGTSNPNLYWYRQAAGRGLQLLFYSVGIGQISSEVPQNLSASRPQDRQFILSSKKLLLSDSGFYLCAWSLWDSGNTIYFGEGSWLTVV.